Below are 13 T cell receptor beta chains sequenced from a single sample in a study of regulatory T cells in long-lasting Graves disease. Time point: newly diagnosed GD, antithyroid drugs for less than 3 months. Extracted PBMC RNA gave rise to the TCR library. Combining iRepertoire HTBI primers with Arm-PCR of CDR3 regions, the authors built TCR beta libraries. Each CDR3 protein is one row after TCRdb ran MiXCR on the multiplex PCR reads. Of hundreds of thousands of distinct CDR3 sequences listed, around 16% are singletons. These data are also associated with another study on T cells in Graves' hyperthyroidism and ophthalmopathy.

Sequencing was performed on peripheral blood mononuclear cells (PBMCs), taken at new diagnosis, from a patient treated with antithyroid drugs. These receptors came from a man between 18 and 29 years old with Graves disease.

This clonotype was observed a few times. The V gene is TRBV3-1, the J gene TRBJ1-5; 7 positions match TRBD1. V dropped 8 bases and J dropped 0; count of bases not matched to a gene: 13. This CDR3 region has 17 residues. Per the germline V gene, CDR1 is LGHDT and CDR2 is YNNKEL (reference sequence). CDR3 region: CASSPGTAYVSNQPQHF. The DNA of the CDR3 is TGTGCCAGCTCACCCGGGACAGCTTACGTTAGCAATCAGCCCCAGCATTTT.

The chain couples TRBV6-2 or TRBV6-3 to TRBJ2-1; the D gene is possibly TRBD1 (6 bases). V lost 5 bases to trimming and J lost 3 bases, with 11 bases between them. This CDR3 region has 14 residues. Germline V gene sequence: CDR1 MNHEY, CDR2 SVGEGT. CDR3 sequence (DNA): TGTGCCAGCAGTGAACCGGACAGCTACAATGAGCAGTTCTTC. It codes for CASSEPDSYNEQFF.

This clonotype was counted many times. The genes are TRBV3-1 and TRBJ2-3; 8 bases align to TRBD2. Trimming removed 4 bases from V and 4 bases from J; junction bases left unmatched: 10. Germline V gives CDR1 LGHDT, CDR2 YNNKEL (reference sequence). The CDR3 extends over 16 amino acids. This CDR3 reads CASSPRVGAGADTQYF. The CDR3 DNA reads TGTGCCAGCAGCCCTCGGGTAGGAGCGGGAGCAGATACGCAGTATTTT.

The chain carries TRBV10-1 and TRBJ1-4; D may be TRBD1 (5 bases). The CDR3 runs to 15 residues. Germline V gives CDR1 WNHNN, CDR2 SYGVQD (reference sequence). The germline V and J ends were trimmed by 5 bases and 8 bases, with 18 bases remaining between them. CDR3 protein: CASSPSGAADEKLFF. The CDR3 DNA is TGCGCCAGCAGTCCCTCCGGGGCTGCAGACGAAAAACTGTTTTTT.

This clonotype was recorded a few times. The rearrangement joins TRBV3-1 to TRBJ1-2; the D is unclear. This CDR3 has 13 amino acids. Germline V gene data show CDR1 as LGHDT and CDR2 as YNNKEL (reference sequence). Trimming pared 1 base from V and 7 bases from J, leaving 10 bases between. The CDR3 nucleotides are TGTGCCAGCAGCCAAGTAATTGGAGCTGGCTACACCTTC. Amino acids: CASSQVIGAGYTF. Filled out from reference TRBV3-1 and TRBJ1-2, the complete variable domain reads DTAVSQTPKYLVTQMGNDKSIKCEQNLGHDTMYWYKQDSKKFLKIMFSYNNKELIINETVPNRFSPKSPDKAHLNLHINSLELGDSAVYFCASSQVIGAGYTFGSGTRLTVV.

As for this clonotype: Being one base from a much bigger clone, this may be a read error. The V and J genes are TRBV2 and TRBJ2-1; a weak D match, TRBD2 (6 bases). Germline V gene data show CDR1 as SNHLY and CDR2 as FYNNEI. CDR3 size: 13 residues. In DNA form, the CDR3 reads TGTGCCAGCAGAGTCGGGAGTCACAATGAGCGGTTCTTC. Protein: CASRVGSHNERFF.

This clonotype appeared a single time. The chain uses TRBV29-1 and TRBJ1-3, with D perhaps matching TRBD1 (5 bases). V was pared by 4 bases and J by 4 bases, with 8 bases between. The CDR3 length is 12 residues. CDR1 and CDR2 from the germline V gene are SQVTM and ANQGSEA. The CDR3 DNA reads as TGCAGCGTTGTAGGGGCAGGAAACACCATATATTTT. Its protein is CSVVGAGNTIYF.

The V call is TRBV30, the J call TRBJ1-2; the match to TRBD1 covers 7 bases. Germline V lookup: CDR1 GTSNPN, CDR2 SVGIG (reference sequence). V gave up 2 bases and J gave up 4 bases; unmatched junction bases: 7. The CDR3 is made up of 14 amino acids. The CDR3 DNA sequence: TGTGCCTGGAGTAATTTCGGGGACAGCTATGGCTACACCTTC. Translation: CAWSNFGDSYGYTF.

This clonotype was recorded a few times. The chain combines TRBV12-3 or TRBV12-4 with TRBJ2-4; the D is unclear. The CDR3 consists of 12 residues. Trimming took off 5 bases at V and 6 bases at J, with 8 bases between the two ends. The CDR3 loop is CASSTPRNIQYF. The CDR3 DNA reads as TGTGCCAGCAGTACTCCGAGAAACATTCAGTACTTC.

The genes are TRBV9 and TRBJ2-5; maybe TRBD2 (6 bases). Germline CDR1 reads SGDLS; CDR2 reads YYNGEE. The CDR3 loop spans 16 amino acids. V dropped 0 bases and J dropped 5 bases, with 17 bases sitting between them. The CDR3 here is CASSVDPGVAGETQYF. The CDR3, as DNA: TGTGCCAGCAGCGTAGACCCGGGAGTGGCTGGCGAGACCCAGTACTTC.

This clonotype has only a few counts. At one end the junction does not follow the germline gene, possibly because of a read error. The CDR3 spells CASSLEASGPTEQFF. CDR3 sequence (DNA): TGTGCTAGCAGCTTAGAGGCTAGCGGCCCCACGGAGCAGTTCTTC. The chain has TRBV7-7 and TRBJ2-1; 7 bases map to TRBD2. This CDR3 comprises 15 residues. Per the germline V gene, CDR1 is SSHAT and CDR2 is FNYEAQ (reference sequence).

In this sample, this clonotype turned up many times. The chain is built from TRBV7-9 and TRBJ2-7; 7 bases agree with TRBD1. In germline, CDR1 is SEHNR, CDR2 FQNEAQ (reference sequence). V shed 5 bases, J shed 3 bases, and the junction held 13 bases outside the gene matches. The CDR3 runs 16 residues. CDR3: CASSDQGVGAHYEQYF. The CDR3 DNA reads as TGTGCCAGCAGCGACCAGGGGGTGGGGGCTCACTACGAGCAGTACTTC.

The table lists this clonotype with a count of one. CDR3 DNA sequence: TGTGCCACCAGCAGTCGACGGACTACCGGGGAGCTGTTTTTT. It codes for CATSSRRTTGELFF. The chain has TRBV15 and TRBJ2-2; D is possibly TRBD2 (5 bases). Trimming shortened V by 3 bases and J by 5 bases, and 10 bases separated the two germline ends. The length of the CDR3 is 14 residues. Germline lookup yields CDR1 LNHNV and CDR2 YYDKDF (reference sequence).